The next 2 T cell receptor beta chains were all read from a single sample in a study of blood T cell repertoires in COVID-19. Some clones are missing from TCRdb's copy, which holds only in-frame ones; the method was immunoSEQ multiplex PCR. Of more than 100,000 clones listed, approximately 90% are singletons. Sequencing was performed on peripheral blood. These TCRs come from a woman aged 80 or over in a cohort sampled during active COVID-19.

The chain uses TRBV7-2 and TRBJ2-3; D is uncertain. Deletions cut 5 bases from V and 0 bases from J, with 15 bases between. This CDR3 comprises 16 residues. Germline assignment: CDR1 SGHTA and CDR2 FQGNSA. For the CDR3, the DNA is TGTGCCAGCAGCCGTGTAGCTGACGCTAGCACAGATACGCAGTATTTT. It translates to CASSRVADASTDTQYF.

In this sample, this clone turned up once. J is TRBJ2-1 and V is TRBV6-5; 10 bases map to TRBD2. Per the germline V gene, CDR1 is MNHEY and CDR2 is SVGAGI. This CDR3 is built from 14 residues. J was trimmed by 10 bases and V by 8 bases; bases with no gene match: 11. In nucleotides, the CDR3 is TGTGCCAGCGGAAGAGCGGGGGGGATTTTGGAGCAGTTCTTC. Amino acid sequence: CASGRAGGILEQFF.